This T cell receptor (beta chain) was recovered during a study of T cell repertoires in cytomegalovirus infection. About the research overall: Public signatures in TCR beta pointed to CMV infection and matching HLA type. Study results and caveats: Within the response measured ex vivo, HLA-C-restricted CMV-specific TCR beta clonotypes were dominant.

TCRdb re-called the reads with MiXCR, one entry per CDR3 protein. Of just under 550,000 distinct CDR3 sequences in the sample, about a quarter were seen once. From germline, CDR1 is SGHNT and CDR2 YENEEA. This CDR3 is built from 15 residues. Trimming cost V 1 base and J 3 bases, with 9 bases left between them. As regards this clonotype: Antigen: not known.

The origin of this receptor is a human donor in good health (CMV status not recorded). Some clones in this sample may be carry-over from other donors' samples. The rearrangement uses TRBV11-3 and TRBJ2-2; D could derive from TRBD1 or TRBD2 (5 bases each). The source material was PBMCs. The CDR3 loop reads CASSLGDGYTGELFF. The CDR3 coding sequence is TGTGCCAGCAGCTTAGGGGACGGATACACCGGGGAGCTGTTTTTT.